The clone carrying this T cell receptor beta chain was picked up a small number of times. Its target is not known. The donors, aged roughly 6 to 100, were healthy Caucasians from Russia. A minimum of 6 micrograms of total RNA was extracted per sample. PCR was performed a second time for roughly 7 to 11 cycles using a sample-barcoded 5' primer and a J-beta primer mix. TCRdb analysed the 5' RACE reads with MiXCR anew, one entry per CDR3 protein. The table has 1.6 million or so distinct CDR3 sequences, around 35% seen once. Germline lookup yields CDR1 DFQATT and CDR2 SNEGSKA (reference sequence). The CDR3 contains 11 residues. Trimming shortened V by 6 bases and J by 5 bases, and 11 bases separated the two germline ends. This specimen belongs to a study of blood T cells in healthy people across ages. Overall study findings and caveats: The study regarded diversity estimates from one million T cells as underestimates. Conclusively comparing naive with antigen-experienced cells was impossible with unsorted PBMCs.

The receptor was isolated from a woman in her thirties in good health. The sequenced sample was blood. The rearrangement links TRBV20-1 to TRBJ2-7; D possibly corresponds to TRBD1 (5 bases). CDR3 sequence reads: CSAAGPNEQYF. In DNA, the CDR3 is TGCAGTGCCGCAGGGCCAAACGAGCAGTACTTC.